The 14 T cell receptor beta chains below come from one sample, sequenced in a study of cytomegalovirus exposure and HLA in healthy donors. The PCR ran on 60 Vbeta and 13 Jbeta primers. Some clones are missing from TCRdb's copy, which holds only in-frame ones; the method was immunoSEQ multiplex PCR. Of approximately 90,000 clones listed, 6.5% to 8% are singletons. Sequenced sample: PBMCs. These receptors all stem from a man aged 50-59 years in good health and CMV-seronegative.

Concerning this clone: The sample has other DNA sequences that encode this CDR3 too. This sequence joins TRBV2 and TRBJ2-7; possible D gene TRBD1, 6 bases. The length of the CDR3 is 12 residues. Between the trimmed V and J ends, which lost 5 bases and 7 bases, there was a span of 12 bases. Germline CDR1 reads SNHLY; CDR2 reads FYNNEI. The CDR3 sequence: CASSHRVGEQYF. DNA for the CDR3: TGTGCCAGCAGTCACAGGGTGGGAGAGCAGTACTTC.

This chain links TRBV6-5 with TRBJ1-4; TRBD1 might be the D (5 bases). V was pared by 6 bases and J by 6 bases, with 17 bases between. The CDR3 sequence is 15 residues long. Germline loops: CDR1 MNHEY, CDR2 SVGAGI. The CDR3 sequence is CASRNRGLSYEKLFF. DNA of the CDR3: TGTGCCAGCAGGAATAGGGGACTTTCCTATGAAAAACTGTTTTTT.

This clone came up a few times. The gene calls are TRBV15 and TRBJ1-5; no reliable D call. Germline V CDR1 and CDR2: LNHNV, YYDKDF (reference sequence). The CDR3 spans 13 residues. V was pared by 0 bases and J by 9 bases, with 9 bases between. The CDR3 DNA sequence: TGTGCCACCAGCAGAGATCGTGTCGGGCCCCAGCATTTT. It specifies CATSRDRVGPQHF.

This clone appeared a few times. Mismatch with germline at one junction end may stem from a read error. V is TRBV18 and J is TRBJ2-1; 10 bases fit TRBD2. Germline CDR1 and CDR2: KGHSH and LQKENI. The CDR3 consists of 19 residues. The CDR3 spells CASSPPYSRGLAANNEQFF. CDR3 in DNA: TGTGCCAGCTCGCCACCCTATAGTCGAGGACTAGCGGCCAACAATGAGCAGTTCTTC.

This clone was counted a few times. J is TRBJ1-1 and V is TRBV28; D gene ambiguous. CDR3 length: 15 amino acids. CDR1 is MDHEN, CDR2 SYDVKM, per germline. The V and J ends lost 6 bases and 1 base respectively, with 15 bases between them. The CDR3 reads CASSRSGLSNTEAFF. The DNA of the CDR3 is TGTGCCAGCAGCCGCTCCGGGTTATCGAACACTGAAGCTTTCTTT.

This clone has just a few counts. CDR3 sequence reads: CASSLAWQARANNQPQHF. CDR3 nucleotide sequence: TGTGCCAGCAGCTTAGCCTGGCAGGCCCGTGCGAACAATCAGCCCCAGCATTTT. V and J are TRBV7-8 and TRBJ1-5; D unresolved. The V gene's germline CDR1 is SGHVS and CDR2 FQNEAQ. The germline V and J ends were trimmed by 0 bases and 3 bases, with 18 bases remaining between them. CDR3 length equals 18 residues. The entire variable domain, with the rest obtained from reference TRBV7-8 and TRBJ1-5, is as follows: GAGVSQSPRYKVAKRGQDVALRCDPISGHVSLFWYQQALGQGPEFLTYFQNEAQLDKSGLPSDRFFAERPEGSVSTLKIQRTQQEDSAVYLCASSLAWQARANNQPQHFGDGTRLSIL.

The V gene is TRBV7-9, the J gene TRBJ1-2, with D perhaps TRBD1 (5 bases). Germline V gene data show CDR1 as SEHNR and CDR2 as FQNEAQ (reference sequence). Trimming took 1 base from V and 5 from J, leaving 11 bases between them. The CDR3 has 14 amino acids. Here the CDR3 reads CASSLEQGGYGYTF. CDR3 DNA sequence: TGTGCCAGCAGCTTAGAGCAGGGTGGATATGGCTACACCTTC.

This clone was observed a handful of times. This chain joins TRBV27 and TRBJ2-1, with D possibly TRBD2 on 5 matching bases. CDR1 and CDR2 from the germline V gene are MNHEY and SMNVEV (reference sequence). The CDR3 has 18 amino acids. V lost 3 bases to trimming and J lost 4 bases, with 22 bases between them. The CDR3 sequence is CASSFSDLGLATYNEQFF. DNA of the CDR3: TGTGCCAGCAGTTTTTCCGACTTGGGTCTAGCTACATACAATGAGCAGTTCTTC.

This chain connects TRBV19 to TRBJ2-1, with 8 bases identical to TRBD1. The germline CDR1 and CDR2 sequences are LNHDA and SQIVND (reference sequence). After removal of 6 bases from V and 9 bases from J, the junction contained 7 bases not matched to a gene. The CDR3 extends over 13 amino acids. CDR3 region: CASRPTGVREQFF. The CDR3 DNA sequence: TGTGCCAGTAGACCGACAGGGGTTCGTGAGCAGTTCTTC.

The chain joins TRBV4-1 to TRBJ1-6; D possibly corresponds to TRBD1 (5 bases). This CDR3 region has 15 residues. The V and J ends lost 0 bases and 9 bases respectively, with 12 bases between them. The V gene's germline CDR1 is MGHRA and CDR2 YSYEKL. CDR3 coding DNA: TGCGCCAGCAGCCAAGAGTGGCAGGGCGCTTCACCCCTCCACTTT. It specifies CASSQEWQGASPLHF.

The CDR3 sequence: CASSERGVGPYEQYF. As DNA, the CDR3 is TGTGCCAGCAGCGAGCGGGGGGTCGGGCCCTACGAGCAGTACTTC. The rearrangement uses TRBV6-5 and TRBJ2-5; 9 bases are shared with TRBD2. The DNA end is more similar to TRBJ2-7, so the J call may be wrong. The CDR3 length is 15 residues. Germline V gives CDR1 MNHEY, CDR2 SVGAGI.

The DNA for the CDR3 is TGTGCCAGCTCACTTTACGCGACAGGGGGCGCGGGCTATGGCTACACCTTC. Its translation: CASSLYATGGAGYGYTF. V and J are TRBV18 and TRBJ1-2; 10 bases match TRBD1. CDR1 KGHSH and CDR2 LQKENI come from the germline V gene. V dropped 4 bases and J dropped 4; count of bases not matched to a gene: 12. CDR3 size: 17 residues.

This clone came up a few times. The CDR3 bases are TGTGCCAGTAGTATAAGTTGGTGGGACAGGGACGACTATGGCTACACCTTC. Translation: CASSISWWDRDDYGYTF. The rearrangement links TRBV19 to TRBJ1-2, with 9 bases matching TRBD1. J lost 3 bases, V lost 2 bases, and 10 bases had no gene match. CDR1 and CDR2 from the germline V gene are LNHDA and SQIVND (reference sequence). This CDR3 is built from 17 residues. Full variable domain (missing parts from reference TRBV19 and TRBJ1-2): DGGITQSPKYLFRKEGQNVTLSCEQNLNHDAMYWYRQDPGQGLRLIYYSQIVNDFQKGDIAEGYSVSREKKESFPLTVTSAQKNPTAFYLCASSISWWDRDDYGYTFGSGTRLTVV.

The sample holds a few counts of this clone. J is TRBJ1-1 and V is TRBV5-4; D not certain. This CDR3 region has 15 residues. CDR1 SGHNT and CDR2 YYREEE come from the germline V gene (reference sequence). V dropped 0 bases and J dropped 0 bases, with 9 bases sitting between them. CDR3 bases: TGTGCCAGCAGCTTGGATCTAGAAATGAACACTGAAGCTTTCTTT. Translating it yields CASSLDLEMNTEAFF.